This T cell receptor (beta chain) was identified in a study of blood T cells in healthy people across ages. Study in general: About one barcoded beta molecule per two T cells was captured by template switching.

General observations from the study: Relative to aged donors, long-lived donors carried more naive CD4+ cells and displayed higher diversity. While age rose, TCR beta diversity per million T cells dropped in a roughly linear way.

In regard to this clonotype: Its antigen is not known.

In germline, CDR1 is MNHEY, CDR2 SVGAGI. The CDR3 runs to 13 residues. Trimming pared 2 bases from V and 7 bases from J, leaving 11 bases between. Combining a sample-barcoded 5' primer with a J-beta primer mix, a second PCR ran for 7 to 11 cycles. TCRdb ran MiXCR on the 5' RACE reads and lists one entry per CDR3 protein. The sample consists of 1.2 million to 1.5 million distinct CDR3 sequences, 42% of them appearing once. The rearrangement joins TRBV6-5 to TRBJ2-5; the D gene is possibly TRBD1 (5 bases). The sequencing input was blood. This clonotype was sampled from a young woman in good health. The CDR3 loop is CASSYSQGRTQYF. CDR3 bases: TGTGCCAGCAGTTACAGTCAGGGAAGGACCCAGTACTTC.